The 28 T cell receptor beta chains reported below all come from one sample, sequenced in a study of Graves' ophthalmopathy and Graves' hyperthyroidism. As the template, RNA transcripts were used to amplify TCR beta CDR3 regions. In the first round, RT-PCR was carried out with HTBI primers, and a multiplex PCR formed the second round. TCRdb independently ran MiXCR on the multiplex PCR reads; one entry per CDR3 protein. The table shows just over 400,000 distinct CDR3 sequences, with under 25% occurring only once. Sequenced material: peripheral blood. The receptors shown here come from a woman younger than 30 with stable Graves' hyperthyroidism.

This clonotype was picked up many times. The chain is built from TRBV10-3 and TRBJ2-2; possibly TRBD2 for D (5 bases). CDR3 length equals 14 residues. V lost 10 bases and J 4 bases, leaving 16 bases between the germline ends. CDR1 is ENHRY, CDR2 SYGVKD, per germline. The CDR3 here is CATIPTDFTGELFF. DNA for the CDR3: TGTGCCACCATCCCCACGGACTTCACCGGGGAGCTGTTTTTT.

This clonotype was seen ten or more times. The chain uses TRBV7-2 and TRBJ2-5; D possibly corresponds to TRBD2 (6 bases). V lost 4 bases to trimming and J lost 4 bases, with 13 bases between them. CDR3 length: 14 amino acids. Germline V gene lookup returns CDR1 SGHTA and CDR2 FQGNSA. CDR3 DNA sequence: TGTGCCAGCAGCTCGGGGATCGGGGGAGAGACCCAGTACTTC. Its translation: CASSSGIGGETQYF. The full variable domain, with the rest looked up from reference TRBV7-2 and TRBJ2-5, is GAGVSQSPSNKVTEKGKDVELRCDPISGHTALYWYRQSLGQGLEFLIYFQGNSAPDKSGLPSDRFSAERTGGSVSTLTIQRTQQEDSAVYLCASSSGIGGETQYFGPGTRLLVL.

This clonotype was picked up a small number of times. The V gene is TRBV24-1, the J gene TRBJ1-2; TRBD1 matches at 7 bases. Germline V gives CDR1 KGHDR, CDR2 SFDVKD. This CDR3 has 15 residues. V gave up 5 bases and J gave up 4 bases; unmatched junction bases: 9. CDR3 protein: CATSAEDRAGYGYTF. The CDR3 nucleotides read TGTGCCACCAGTGCCGAAGACAGGGCGGGCTATGGCTACACCTTC.

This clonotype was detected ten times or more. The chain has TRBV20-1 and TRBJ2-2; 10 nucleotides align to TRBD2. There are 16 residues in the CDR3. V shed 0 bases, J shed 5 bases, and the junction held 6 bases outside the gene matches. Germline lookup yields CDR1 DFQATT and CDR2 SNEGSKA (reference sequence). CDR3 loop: CSARDTSGMVTGELFF. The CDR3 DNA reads TGCAGTGCTAGAGATACTAGCGGGATGGTGACCGGGGAGCTGTTTTTT.

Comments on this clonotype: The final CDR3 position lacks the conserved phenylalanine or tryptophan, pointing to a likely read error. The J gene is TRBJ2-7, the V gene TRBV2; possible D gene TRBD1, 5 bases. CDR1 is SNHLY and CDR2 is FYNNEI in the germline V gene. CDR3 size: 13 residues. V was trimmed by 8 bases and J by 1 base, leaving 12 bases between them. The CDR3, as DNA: TGTGCCAGCCGTCGGACACAATCCTACGAGCAGTACTAC. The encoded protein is CASRRTQSYEQYY.

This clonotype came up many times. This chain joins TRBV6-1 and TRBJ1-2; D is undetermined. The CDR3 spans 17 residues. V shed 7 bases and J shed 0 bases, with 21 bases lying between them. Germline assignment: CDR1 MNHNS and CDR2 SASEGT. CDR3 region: CASKPSFRERANYGYTF. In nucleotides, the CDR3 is TGTGCCAGCAAACCCTCGTTCCGGGAGAGAGCTAACTATGGCTACACCTTC.

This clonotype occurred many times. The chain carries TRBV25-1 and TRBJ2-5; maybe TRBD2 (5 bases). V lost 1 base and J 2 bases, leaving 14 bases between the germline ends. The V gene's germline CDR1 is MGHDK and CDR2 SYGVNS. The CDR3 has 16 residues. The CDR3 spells CASSELTSPSQETQYF. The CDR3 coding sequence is TGTGCCAGCAGTGAATTAACTAGTCCTAGTCAAGAGACCCAGTACTTC.

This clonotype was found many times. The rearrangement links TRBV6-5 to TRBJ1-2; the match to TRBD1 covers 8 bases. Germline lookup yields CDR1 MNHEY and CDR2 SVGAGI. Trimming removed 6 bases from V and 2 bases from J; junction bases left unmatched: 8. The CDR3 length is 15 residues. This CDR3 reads CASRPGQGVNYGYTF. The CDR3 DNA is TGTGCCAGCAGACCTGGACAGGGTGTGAACTATGGCTACACCTTC.

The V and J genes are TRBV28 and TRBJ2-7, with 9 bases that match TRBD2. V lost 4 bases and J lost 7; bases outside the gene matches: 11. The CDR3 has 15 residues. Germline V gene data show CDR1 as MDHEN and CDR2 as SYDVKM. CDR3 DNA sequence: TGTGCCAGCAGTTCCCCGGCGGGAGGGCCTAAAGAGCAGTACTTC. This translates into CASSSPAGGPKEQYF.

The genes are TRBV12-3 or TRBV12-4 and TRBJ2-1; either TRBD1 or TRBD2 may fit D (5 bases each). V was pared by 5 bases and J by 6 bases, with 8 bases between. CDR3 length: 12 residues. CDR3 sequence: CASSGAGNEQFF. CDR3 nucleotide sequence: TGTGCCAGCAGTGGGGCGGGCAATGAGCAGTTCTTC.

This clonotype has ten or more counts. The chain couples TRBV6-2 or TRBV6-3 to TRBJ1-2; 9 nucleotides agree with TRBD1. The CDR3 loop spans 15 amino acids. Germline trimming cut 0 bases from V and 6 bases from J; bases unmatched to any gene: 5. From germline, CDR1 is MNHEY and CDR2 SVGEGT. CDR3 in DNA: TGTGCCAGCAGTTACTCGACAACAGGGGGCCATGGCTACACCTTC. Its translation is CASSYSTTGGHGYTF.

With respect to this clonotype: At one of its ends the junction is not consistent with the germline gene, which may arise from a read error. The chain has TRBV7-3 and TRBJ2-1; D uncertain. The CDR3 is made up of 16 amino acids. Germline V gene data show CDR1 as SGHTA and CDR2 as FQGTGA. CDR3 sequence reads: CASSLRLNWLVDEKFF. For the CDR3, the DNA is TGTGCCAGCAGCTTACGGCTGAATTGGTTAGTGGATGAGAAGTTCTTC.

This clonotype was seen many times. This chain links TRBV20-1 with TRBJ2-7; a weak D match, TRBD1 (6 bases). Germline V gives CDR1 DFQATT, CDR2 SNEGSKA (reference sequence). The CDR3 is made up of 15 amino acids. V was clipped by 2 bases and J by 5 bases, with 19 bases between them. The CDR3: CSARNPGTSEDEQYF. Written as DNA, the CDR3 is TGCAGTGCTAGAAATCCCGGGACAAGCGAGGACGAGCAGTACTTC.

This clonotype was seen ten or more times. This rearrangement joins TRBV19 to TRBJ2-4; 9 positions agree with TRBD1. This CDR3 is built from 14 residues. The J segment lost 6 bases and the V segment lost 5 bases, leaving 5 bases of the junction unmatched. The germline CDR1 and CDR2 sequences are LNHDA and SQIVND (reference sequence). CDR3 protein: CASSLDRGGNIQYF. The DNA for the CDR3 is TGTGCCAGTAGTCTCGACAGGGGGGGAAACATTCAGTACTTC.

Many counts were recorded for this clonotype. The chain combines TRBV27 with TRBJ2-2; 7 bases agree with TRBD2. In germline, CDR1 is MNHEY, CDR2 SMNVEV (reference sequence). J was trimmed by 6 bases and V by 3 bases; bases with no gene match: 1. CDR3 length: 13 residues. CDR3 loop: CASSLGGAGELFF. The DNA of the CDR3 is TGTGCCAGCAGTTTGGGGGGGGCCGGGGAGCTGTTTTTT.

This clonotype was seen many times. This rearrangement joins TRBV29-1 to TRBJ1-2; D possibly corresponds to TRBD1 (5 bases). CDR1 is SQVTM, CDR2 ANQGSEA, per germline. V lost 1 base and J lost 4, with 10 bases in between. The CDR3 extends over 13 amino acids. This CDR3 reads CSVEGGVLYGYTF. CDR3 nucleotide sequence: TGCAGCGTTGAAGGGGGCGTTCTCTATGGCTACACCTTC.

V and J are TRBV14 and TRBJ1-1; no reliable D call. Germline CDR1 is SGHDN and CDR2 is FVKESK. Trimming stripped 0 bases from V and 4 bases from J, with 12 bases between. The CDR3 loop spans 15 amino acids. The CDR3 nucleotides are TGTGCCAGCAGCCAAGATGTCCGGGCCAGCACTGAAGCTTTCTTT. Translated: CASSQDVRASTEAFF.

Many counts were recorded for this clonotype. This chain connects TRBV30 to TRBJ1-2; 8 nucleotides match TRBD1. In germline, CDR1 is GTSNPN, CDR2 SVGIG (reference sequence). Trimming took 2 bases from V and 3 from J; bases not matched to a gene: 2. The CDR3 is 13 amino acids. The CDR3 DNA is TGTGCCTGGAGTTTGACAGGGGACTATGGCTACACCTTC. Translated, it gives CAWSLTGDYGYTF.

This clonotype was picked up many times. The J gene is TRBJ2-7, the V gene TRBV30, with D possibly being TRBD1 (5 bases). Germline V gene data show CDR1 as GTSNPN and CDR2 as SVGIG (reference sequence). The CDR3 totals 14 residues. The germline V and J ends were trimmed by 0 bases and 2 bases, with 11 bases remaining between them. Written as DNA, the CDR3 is TGTGCCTGGAGTGTGGGGCTCCAGACCTACGAGCAGTACTTC. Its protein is CAWSVGLQTYEQYF.

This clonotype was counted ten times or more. This chain's CDR3 is CASSVKGRETQYF. CDR3 sequence (DNA): TGTGCCAGCAGCGTTAAGGGGAGAGAGACCCAGTACTTC. This sequence joins TRBV7-3 and TRBJ2-5, with D possibly called TRBD1 or TRBD2 (5 bases each). CDR3 length equals 13 residues. Trimming left V 5 bases short and J 4 bases short, with 11 bases between. The germline gives CDR1 SGHTA, CDR2 FQGTGA.

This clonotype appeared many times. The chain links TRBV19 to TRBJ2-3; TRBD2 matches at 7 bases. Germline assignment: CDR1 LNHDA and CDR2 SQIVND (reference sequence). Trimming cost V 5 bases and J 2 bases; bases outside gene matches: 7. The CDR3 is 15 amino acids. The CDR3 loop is CASSLSGQPTDTQYF. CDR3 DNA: TGTGCCAGTAGTCTTAGCGGGCAACCCACAGATACGCAGTATTTT. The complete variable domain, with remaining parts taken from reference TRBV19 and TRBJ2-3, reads DGGITQSPKYLFRKEGQNVTLSCEQNLNHDAMYWYRQDPGQGLRLIYYSQIVNDFQKGDIAEGYSVSREKKESFPLTVTSAQKNPTAFYLCASSLSGQPTDTQYFGPGTRLTVL.

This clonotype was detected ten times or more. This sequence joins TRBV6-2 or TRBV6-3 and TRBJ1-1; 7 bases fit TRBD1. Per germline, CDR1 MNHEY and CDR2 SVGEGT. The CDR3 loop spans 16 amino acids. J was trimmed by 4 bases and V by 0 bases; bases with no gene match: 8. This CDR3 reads CASSYSFYRGVTEAFF. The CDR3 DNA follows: TGTGCCAGCAGTTACTCGTTTTACAGGGGTGTCACTGAAGCTTTCTTT.

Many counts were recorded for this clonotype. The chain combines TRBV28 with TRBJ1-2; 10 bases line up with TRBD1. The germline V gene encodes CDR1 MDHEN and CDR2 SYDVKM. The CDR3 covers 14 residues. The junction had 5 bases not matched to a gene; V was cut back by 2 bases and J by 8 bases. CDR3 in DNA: TGTGCCAGCAGTTTACTCCGACAGGGGGCCGGCTACACCTTC. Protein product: CASSLLRQGAGYTF.

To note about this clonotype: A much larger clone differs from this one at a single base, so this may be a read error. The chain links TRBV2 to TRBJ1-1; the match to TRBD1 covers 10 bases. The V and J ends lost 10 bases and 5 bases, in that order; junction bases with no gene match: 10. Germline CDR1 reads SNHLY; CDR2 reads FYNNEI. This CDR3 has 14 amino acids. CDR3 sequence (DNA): TGTGCCAAGCGGGACAGGGGATGGGCGACTGAAGCTTTCTTT. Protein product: CAKRDRGWATEAFF.

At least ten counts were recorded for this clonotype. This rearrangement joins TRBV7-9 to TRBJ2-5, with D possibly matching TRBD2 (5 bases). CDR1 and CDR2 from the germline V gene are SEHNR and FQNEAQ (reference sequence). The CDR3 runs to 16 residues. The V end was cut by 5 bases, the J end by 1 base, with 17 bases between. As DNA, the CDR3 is TGTGCCAGCAGCGGACTCGCGGTCCTGGGCCAAGAGACCCAGTACTTC. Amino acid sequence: CASSGLAVLGQETQYF. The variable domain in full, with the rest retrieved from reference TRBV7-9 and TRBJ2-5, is DTGVSQNPRHKITKRGQNVTFRCDPISEHNRLYWYRQTLGQGPEFLTYFQNEAQLEKSRLLSDRFSAERPKGSFSTLEIQRTEQGDSAMYLCASSGLAVLGQETQYFGPGTRLLVL.

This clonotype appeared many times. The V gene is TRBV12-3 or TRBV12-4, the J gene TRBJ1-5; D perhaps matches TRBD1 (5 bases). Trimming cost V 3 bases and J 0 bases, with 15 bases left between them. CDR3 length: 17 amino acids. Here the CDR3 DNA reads TGTGCCAGCAGTTTTAAGACCGATCAGGGTAGCAATCAGCCCCAGCATTTT. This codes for CASSFKTDQGSNQPQHF.

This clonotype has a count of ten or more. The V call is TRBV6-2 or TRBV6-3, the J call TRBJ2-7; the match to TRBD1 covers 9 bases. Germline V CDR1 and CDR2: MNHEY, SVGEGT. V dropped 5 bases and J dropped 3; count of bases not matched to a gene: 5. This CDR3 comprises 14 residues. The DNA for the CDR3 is TGTGCCAGCAGTAGGACAGGGGTTGTCTACGAGCAGTACTTC. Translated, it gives CASSRTGVVYEQYF.

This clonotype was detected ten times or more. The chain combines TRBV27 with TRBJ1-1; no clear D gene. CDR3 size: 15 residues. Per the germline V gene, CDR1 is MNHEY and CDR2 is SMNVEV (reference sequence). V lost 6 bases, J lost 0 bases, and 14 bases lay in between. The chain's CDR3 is CASRDFAGMNTEAFF. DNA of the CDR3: TGTGCCAGCAGGGATTTCGCCGGCATGAACACTGAAGCTTTCTTT.